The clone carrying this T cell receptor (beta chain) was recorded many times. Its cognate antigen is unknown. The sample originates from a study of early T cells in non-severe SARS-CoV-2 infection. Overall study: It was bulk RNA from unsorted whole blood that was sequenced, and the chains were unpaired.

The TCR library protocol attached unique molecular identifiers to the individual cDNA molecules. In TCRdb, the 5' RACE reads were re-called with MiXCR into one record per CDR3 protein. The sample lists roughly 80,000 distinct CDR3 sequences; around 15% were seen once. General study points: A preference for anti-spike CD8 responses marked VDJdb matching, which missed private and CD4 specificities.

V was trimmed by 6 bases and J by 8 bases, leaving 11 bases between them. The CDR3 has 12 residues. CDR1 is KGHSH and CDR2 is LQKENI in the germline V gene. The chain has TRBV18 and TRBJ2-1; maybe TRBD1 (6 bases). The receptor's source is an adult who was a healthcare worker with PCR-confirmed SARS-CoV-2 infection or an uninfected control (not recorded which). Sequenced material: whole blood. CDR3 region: CASSPTGYEQFF. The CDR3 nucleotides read TGTGCCAGCTCTCCCACAGGGTATGAGCAGTTCTTC.